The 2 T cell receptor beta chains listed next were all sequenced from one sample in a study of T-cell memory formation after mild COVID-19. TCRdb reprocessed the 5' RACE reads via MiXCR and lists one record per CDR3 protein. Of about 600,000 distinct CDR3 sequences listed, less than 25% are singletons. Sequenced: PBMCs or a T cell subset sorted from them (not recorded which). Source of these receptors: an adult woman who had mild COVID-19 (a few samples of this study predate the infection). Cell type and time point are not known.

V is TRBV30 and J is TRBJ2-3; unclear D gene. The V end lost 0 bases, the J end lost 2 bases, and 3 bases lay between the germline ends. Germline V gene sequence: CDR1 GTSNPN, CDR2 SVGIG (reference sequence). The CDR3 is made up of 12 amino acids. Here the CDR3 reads CAWSVATDTQYF. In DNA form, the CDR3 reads TGTGCCTGGAGTGTGGCCACAGATACGCAGTATTTT.

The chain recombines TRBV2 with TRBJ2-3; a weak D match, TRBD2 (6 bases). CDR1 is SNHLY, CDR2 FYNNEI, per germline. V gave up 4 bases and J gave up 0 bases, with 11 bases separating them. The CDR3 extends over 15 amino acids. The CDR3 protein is CASSAWRGSTDTQYF. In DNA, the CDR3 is TGTGCCAGCAGTGCTTGGCGGGGAAGCACAGATACGCAGTATTTT.